Sequencing of this T cell receptor (beta chain) was carried out in a study of CD8 T cells in ankylosing spondylitis. Study-wide points: Blood of patients with ankylosing spondylitis appeared to be characterized by a TCR beta motif of about eight highly homologous variants.

TCRdb fed the 5' RACE reads into MiXCR, producing one record per CDR3 protein. The sample consists of more than 150,000 distinct CDR3 sequences, 15% to 20% of them appearing once. V gave up 0 bases and J gave up 2 bases, with 14 bases separating them. The CDR3 has 15 residues. Germline V gene sequence: CDR1 DFQATT, CDR2 SNEGSKA (reference sequence). Concerning this clonotype itself: Its target is unknown.

The rearrangement uses TRBV20-1 and TRBJ2-7; no definite D call. The sequencing input was blood, either unsorted or a sorted T cell fraction (not recorded which). The source is a male donor aged 5-29 years with ankylosing spondylitis or in good health (not recorded which). CDR3 loop: CSARDLNRIAYEQYF. The DNA of the CDR3 is TGCAGTGCTAGAGATCTAAATCGGATTGCCTACGAGCAGTACTTC.